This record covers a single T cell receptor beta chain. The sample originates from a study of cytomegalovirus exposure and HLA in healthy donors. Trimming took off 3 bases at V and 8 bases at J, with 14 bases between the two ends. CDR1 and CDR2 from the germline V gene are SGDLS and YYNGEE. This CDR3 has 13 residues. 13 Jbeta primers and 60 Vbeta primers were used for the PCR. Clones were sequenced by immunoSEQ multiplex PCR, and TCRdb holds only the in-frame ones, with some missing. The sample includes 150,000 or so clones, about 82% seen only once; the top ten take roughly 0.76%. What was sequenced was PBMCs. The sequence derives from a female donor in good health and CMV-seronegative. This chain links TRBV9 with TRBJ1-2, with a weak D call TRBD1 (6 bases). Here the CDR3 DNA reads TGTGCCAGCAGCGATACAGGGCCCCGAGGCTACACCTTC. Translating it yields CASSDTGPRGYTF.